Below, 10 T cell receptor beta chains from the same sample are listed, as sequenced in a study of chemoradiotherapy in HPV16-positive cancers. Using immunoSEQ multiplex PCR, the repertoire was profiled, and TCRdb retains in-frame clones only, with some absent. The sample records around 33,000 clones, about 85% being singletons. Sequenced material: blood, taken from a patient who underwent chemoradiotherapy. These receptors came from a human donor with HPV-associated anogenital cancer.

In its sample, this clone was seen a few times. The chain has TRBV4-1 and TRBJ1-1, with D possibly TRBD1 on 5 matching bases. CDR1 MGHRA and CDR2 YSYEKL come from the germline V gene. The CDR3 runs 14 residues. V gave up 0 bases and J gave up 9 bases, with 14 bases separating them. CDR3 nucleotide sequence: TGCGCCAGCAGCCAAGAAGCTCGAGGGGACCAAGCTTTCTTT. This gives the protein CASSQEARGDQAFF.

The chain recombines TRBV7-9 with TRBJ2-7; D perhaps matches TRBD1 (6 bases). The CDR3 extends over 16 amino acids. The ends were cut back, 5 bases at V and 2 bases at J, with 19 bases in the middle. CDR1 and CDR2 from the germline V gene are SEHNR and FQNEAQ (reference sequence). The CDR3 DNA reads TGTGCCAGCAGCCACTTCGGACAGACGATTACCTACGAGCAGTACTTC. Its protein product is CASSHFGQTITYEQYF.

The chain is built from TRBV28 and TRBJ2-3; tentative D call: TRBD1 (5 bases). This CDR3 spans 14 amino acids. CDR1 and CDR2 (germline): MDHEN, SYDVKM. The germline V and J ends were trimmed by 6 bases and 3 bases, with 13 bases remaining between them. CDR3 nucleotides: TGTGCCAGCAGGGCAGGGATCTCAACAGATACGCAGTATTTT. Amino acid sequence: CASRAGISTDTQYF. The variable domain in full, with the rest retrieved from reference TRBV28 and TRBJ2-3, is DVKVTQSSRYLVKRTGEKVFLECVQDMDHENMFWYRQDPGLGLRLIYFSYDVKMKEKGDIPEGYSVSREKKERFSLILESASTNQTSMYLCASRAGISTDTQYFGPGTRLTVL.

The V gene is TRBV9, the J gene TRBJ2-6, with 9 nucleotides matching TRBD1. The ends lost 0 bases at V and 7 bases at J; junction bases unmatched: 2. This CDR3 has 15 residues. Germline loops: CDR1 SGDLS, CDR2 YYNGEE. The CDR3 spells CASSVATGGANVLTF. CDR3 sequence (DNA): TGTGCCAGCAGCGTAGCGACAGGGGGAGCCAACGTCCTGACTTTC.

V is TRBV27 and J is TRBJ1-4, with D maybe TRBD1 (5 bases). Germline assignment: CDR1 MNHEY and CDR2 SMNVEV (reference sequence). This CDR3 spans 14 amino acids. V was trimmed by 6 bases and J by 7 bases, leaving 15 bases between them. CDR3 protein: CASSLMGLSEKLFF. The CDR3 bases are TGTGCCAGCAGCCTGATGGGGCTAAGTGAAAAACTGTTTTTT.

The chain joins TRBV11-2 to TRBJ2-3, with a weak D call TRBD2 (5 bases). V gave up 5 bases and J gave up 4 bases, with 13 bases separating them. This CDR3 is 14 amino acids long. Germline V gene sequence: CDR1 SGHAT, CDR2 FQNNGV. CDR3: CASSPLPGADTQYF. The CDR3, as DNA: TGTGCCAGCAGCCCCCTGCCCGGGGCAGATACGCAGTATTTT.

This clone showed up just once. The chain carries TRBV7-2 and TRBJ2-7; no clear D gene. The CDR3 extends over 13 amino acids. CDR1 SGHTA and CDR2 FQGNSA come from the germline V gene. Trimming shortened V by 3 bases and J by 5 bases, and 11 bases separated the two germline ends. The CDR3 spells CASSFTRSHEQYF. DNA for the CDR3: TGTGCCAGCAGCTTTACCCGGAGTCACGAGCAGTACTTC.

This clone was detected once. The chain links TRBV15 to TRBJ1-5; D gene unclear. Between the trimmed V and J ends, which lost 0 bases and 7 bases, there was a span of 10 bases. This CDR3 has 14 residues. Germline CDR1 and CDR2: LNHNV and YYDKDF (reference sequence). The CDR3 region has the DNA TGTGCCACCAGCAGAGATCGAGGAGGCCAGCCCCAGCATTTT. Protein: CATSRDRGGQPQHF.

This chain uses TRBV29-1 with TRBJ1-1; tentative D call: TRBD1 (5 bases). The CDR3 is made up of 13 amino acids. Germline V gene sequence: CDR1 SQVTM, CDR2 ANQGSEA. CDR3: CRGEFQGDTEAFF. The CDR3 coding sequence is TGCAGGGGGGAGTTCCAGGGTGACACTGAAGCTTTCTTT.

The chain has TRBV6-6 and TRBJ2-7; tentatively, D is TRBD1 (5 bases). This CDR3 comprises 12 residues. Trimming shortened V by 2 bases and J by 6 bases, and 8 bases separated the two germline ends. CDR1 is MNHNY, CDR2 SVGAGI, per germline (reference sequence). Here the CDR3 DNA reads TGTGCCAGCAGTTACCTGACAGCCGAGCAGTACTTC. Amino acid sequence: CASSYLTAEQYF.